These T cell receptor beta chains were read from a single sample in a study of CD8 T cells in Susac syndrome. One entry per CDR3 protein, called by TCRdb with MiXCR from the immunoSEQ multiplex PCR reads. The profile covers 55,000 to 70,000 distinct CDR3 sequences, with 85% to 95% appearing a single time and about 0.26% taken by the ten largest. The sequenced material came from CD8+ T cells from PBMCs. The receptors originated from a human donor in good health. Each CDR3 is given with its conserved first and last residue. The order of the fields is clone size, J gene, V gene, CDR3 protein. Expanded clones are given a class, and other clones once, few, many or no size at all.

abundance: -; j_gene: TRBJ1-2; v_gene: TRBV29-1; CDR3aa: CSVERVEDYGYTF
abundance: -; j_gene: TRBJ2-1; v_gene: TRBV4-2; CDR3aa: CASSRALVEEQFF
abundance: -; j_gene: TRBJ2-3; v_gene: TRBV7-9; CDR3aa: CASSPQPGDTQYF
abundance: -; j_gene: TRBJ1-1; v_gene: TRBV4-1; CDR3aa: CASSQYQVNTEAFF
abundance: -; j_gene: TRBJ1-4; v_gene: TRBV5-4; CDR3aa: CASSIRQGPNEKLFF
abundance: once; j_gene: TRBJ2-3; v_gene: TRBV5-1; CDR3aa: CASAGTGGADTQYF
abundance: -; j_gene: TRBJ1-4; v_gene: TRBV29-1; CDR3aa: CSVEEAGANEKLFF
abundance: -; j_gene: TRBJ1-1; v_gene: TRBV7-9; CDR3aa: CASSLVRAGTEAFF
abundance: -; j_gene: TRBJ2-5; v_gene: TRBV7-9; CDR3aa: CASSRYPAVTSYQETQYF
abundance: -; j_gene: TRBJ2-3; v_gene: TRBV9; CDR3aa: CASSPGPGDTQYF
abundance: -; j_gene: TRBJ2-3; v_gene: TRBV11-2; CDR3aa: CASSLISNSVSDTQYF
abundance: -; j_gene: TRBJ2-2; v_gene: TRBV27; CDR3aa: CASTNSARGYLGELFF
abundance: -; j_gene: TRBJ2-2; v_gene: TRBV6-5; CDR3aa: CASSQDGNTGELFF
abundance: once; j_gene: TRBJ2-1; v_gene: TRBV7-3; CDR3aa: CASSFGQYNEQFF
abundance: -; j_gene: TRBJ2-1; v_gene: TRBV7-9; CDR3aa: CASSPTDSSGYNEQFF
abundance: -; j_gene: TRBJ2-7; v_gene: TRBV4-2; CDR3aa: CASSQDQEDPSKQYF
abundance: -; j_gene: TRBJ1-1; v_gene: TRBV7-9; CDR3aa: CASSLDIGLNTEAFF
abundance: -; j_gene: TRBJ2-3; v_gene: TRBV4-1; CDR3aa: CASSQNPTDTQYF
abundance: -; j_gene: TRBJ2-7; v_gene: TRBV7-9; CDR3aa: CASSSDRGGNEQYF
abundance: -; j_gene: TRBJ2-3; v_gene: TRBV7-9; CDR3aa: CASSLVWDTQYF
abundance: -; j_gene: TRBJ1-1; v_gene: TRBV19; CDR3aa: CASSIYAGSDTEAFF
abundance: -; j_gene: TRBJ2-5; v_gene: TRBV7-6; CDR3aa: CASSLAPREETQYF
abundance: -; j_gene: TRBJ2-2; v_gene: TRBV12-3/TRBV12-4; CDR3aa: CASSSNPGELFF
abundance: -; j_gene: TRBJ1-2; v_gene: TRBV10-3; CDR3aa: CAISESMLDYGYTF
abundance: -; j_gene: TRBJ1-4; v_gene: TRBV20-1; CDR3aa: CSARPNLGKLFF
abundance: -; j_gene: TRBJ1-6; v_gene: TRBV25-1; CDR3aa: CASSDYSGPESPLHF
abundance: -; j_gene: TRBJ1-1; v_gene: TRBV18; CDR3aa: CASSSTGGNTEAFF
abundance: -; j_gene: TRBJ2-1; v_gene: TRBV29-1; CDR3aa: CSVEGTGSYNEQFF
abundance: -; j_gene: TRBJ2-7; v_gene: TRBV7-9; CDR3aa: CASSLAQDRSYEQYF
abundance: -; j_gene: TRBJ1-3; v_gene: TRBV9; CDR3aa: CASSASRGTGNTIYF
abundance: once; j_gene: TRBJ1-1; v_gene: TRBV12-3/TRBV12-4; CDR3aa: CASSLGYHTEAFF
abundance: -; j_gene: TRBJ2-3; v_gene: TRBV9; CDR3aa: CASSTYQGTSDTQYF
abundance: -; j_gene: TRBJ1-1; v_gene: TRBV7-9; CDR3aa: CASRQQGSNTEAFF
abundance: -; j_gene: TRBJ2-1; v_gene: TRBV4-3; CDR3aa: CASSVTTSGGAHEQFF
abundance: -; j_gene: TRBJ2-3; v_gene: TRBV15; CDR3aa: CATSIGLAGGLVDTQYF